A single T cell receptor beta chain is shown here with its context. Its specificity is unknown. The sample comes from a study of cytomegalovirus exposure and HLA in healthy donors. This PCR relied on a set of 60 Vbeta primers and 13 Jbeta primers. TCRdb's copy holds only in-frame clones and misses some; the assay was immunoSEQ multiplex PCR. Here the sample spans some 130,000 clones, about 80% being singletons. General observations from the study: In an earlier analysis, most TCR beta V segments were productive about 87% or about 30% of the time. Analysis performed later showed TCR beta chains linked to HLA being more clonally expanded than equally common others.

After removal of 8 bases from V and 4 bases from J, the junction contained 8 bases not matched to a gene. The CDR3 length is 14 residues. Germline CDR1 reads LNHNV; CDR2 reads YYDKDF (reference sequence). Sequenced input: PBMCs. This TCR was recovered from a human donor in good health. The rearrangement links TRBV15 to TRBJ2-1; TRBD1 matches 7 bases. CDR3 protein: CATRPDRRYNEQFF. Here the CDR3 DNA reads TGTGCCACCCGCCCGGACAGGAGGTACAATGAGCAGTTCTTC. The entire variable domain, with the rest obtained from reference TRBV15 and TRBJ2-1, is as follows: DAMVIQNPRYQVTQFGKPVTLSCSQTLNHNVMYWYQQKSSQAPKLLFHYYDKDFNNEADTPDNFQSRRPNTSFCFLDIRSPGLGDTAMYLCATRPDRRYNEQFFGPGTRLTVL.